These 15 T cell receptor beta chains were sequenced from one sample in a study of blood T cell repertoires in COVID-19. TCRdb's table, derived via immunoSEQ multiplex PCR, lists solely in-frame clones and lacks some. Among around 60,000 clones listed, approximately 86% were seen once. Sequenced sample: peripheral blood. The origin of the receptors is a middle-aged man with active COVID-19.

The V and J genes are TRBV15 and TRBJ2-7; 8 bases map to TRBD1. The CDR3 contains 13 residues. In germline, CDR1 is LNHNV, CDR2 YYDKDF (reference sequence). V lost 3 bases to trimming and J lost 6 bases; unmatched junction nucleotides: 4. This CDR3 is CATSSRQGFEQYF. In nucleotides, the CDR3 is TGTGCCACCAGCAGTAGACAGGGGTTCGAGCAGTACTTC.

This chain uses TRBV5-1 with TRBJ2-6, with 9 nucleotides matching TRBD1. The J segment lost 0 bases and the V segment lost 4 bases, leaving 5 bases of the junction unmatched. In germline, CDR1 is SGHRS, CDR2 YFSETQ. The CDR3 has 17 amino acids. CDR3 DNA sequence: TGCGCCAGCAGCCGGACAGGGGATAGCTCTGGGGCCAACGTCCTGACTTTC. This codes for CASSRTGDSSGANVLTF.

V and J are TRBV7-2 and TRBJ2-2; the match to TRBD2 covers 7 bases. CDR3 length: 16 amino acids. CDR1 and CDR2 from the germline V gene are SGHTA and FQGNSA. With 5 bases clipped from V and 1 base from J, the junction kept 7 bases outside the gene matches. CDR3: CASSRVRGENTGELFF. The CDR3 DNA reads TGTGCCAGCAGCCGGGTCCGGGGGGAGAACACCGGGGAGCTGTTTTTT.

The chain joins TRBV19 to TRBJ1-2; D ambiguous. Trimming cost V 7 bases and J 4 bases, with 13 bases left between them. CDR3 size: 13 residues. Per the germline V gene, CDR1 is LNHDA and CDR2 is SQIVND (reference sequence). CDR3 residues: CASTPKYPYGYTF. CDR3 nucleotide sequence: TGTGCCAGTACCCCTAAGTACCCCTATGGCTACACCTTC.

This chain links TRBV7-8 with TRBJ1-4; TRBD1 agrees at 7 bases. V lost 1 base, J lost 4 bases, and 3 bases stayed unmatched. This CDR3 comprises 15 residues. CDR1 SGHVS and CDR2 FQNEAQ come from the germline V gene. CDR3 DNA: TGTGCCAGCAGCTTAGAGGACAGGAGTAATGAAAAACTGTTTTTT. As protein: CASSLEDRSNEKLFF.

CDR3 nucleotide sequence: TGTGCCAGCAGCTTAGAATCCAGAAACACCATATATTTT. Protein sequence: CASSLESRNTIYF. This rearrangement joins TRBV7-2 to TRBJ1-3; no reliable D call. Germline CDR1 reads SGHTA; CDR2 reads FQGNSA. Trimming removed 1 base at V and 5 bases at J, with 6 bases between. The CDR3 sequence is 13 residues long.

Here the CDR3 DNA reads TGTGCCAGCAGCGTCCCACTTAGCACAGATACGCAGTATTTT. Protein: CASSVPLSTDTQYF. V gene TRBV5-4 combines with J gene TRBJ2-3; D call uncertain. Germline loops: CDR1 SGHNT, CDR2 YYREEE (reference sequence). Trimming took 4 bases from V and 0 from J, leaving 9 bases between them. This CDR3 is 14 amino acids long.

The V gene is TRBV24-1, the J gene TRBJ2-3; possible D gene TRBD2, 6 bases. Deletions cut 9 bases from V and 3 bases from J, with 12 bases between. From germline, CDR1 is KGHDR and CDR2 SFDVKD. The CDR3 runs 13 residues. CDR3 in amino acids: CATQGLTTDTQYF. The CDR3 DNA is TGTGCCACCCAGGGACTCACGACAGATACGCAGTATTTT.

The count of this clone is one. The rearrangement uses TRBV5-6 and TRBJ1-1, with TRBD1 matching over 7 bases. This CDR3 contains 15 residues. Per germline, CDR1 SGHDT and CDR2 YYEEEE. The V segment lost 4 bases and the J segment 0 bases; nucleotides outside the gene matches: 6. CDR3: CASSIWDRLNTEAFF. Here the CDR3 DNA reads TGTGCCAGCAGCATATGGGACAGACTGAACACTGAAGCTTTCTTT. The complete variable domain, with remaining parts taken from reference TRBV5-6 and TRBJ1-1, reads DAGVTQSPTHLIKTRGQQVTLRCSPKSGHDTVSWYQQALGQGPQFIFQYYEEEERQRGNFPDRFSGHQFPNYSSELNVNALLLGDSALYLCASSIWDRLNTEAFFGQGTRLTVV.

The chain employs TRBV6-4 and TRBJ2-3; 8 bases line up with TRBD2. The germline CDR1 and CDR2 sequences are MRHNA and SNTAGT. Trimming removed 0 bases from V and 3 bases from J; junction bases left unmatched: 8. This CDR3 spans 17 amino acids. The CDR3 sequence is CASSDSNGGAATDTQYF. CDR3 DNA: TGTGCCAGCAGTGACTCGAACGGGGGGGCCGCGACAGATACGCAGTATTTT.

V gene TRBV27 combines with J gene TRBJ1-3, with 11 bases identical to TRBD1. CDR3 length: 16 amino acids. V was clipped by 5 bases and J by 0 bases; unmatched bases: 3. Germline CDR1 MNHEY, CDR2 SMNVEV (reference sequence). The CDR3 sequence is CASSLGTGGSGNTIYF. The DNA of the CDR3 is TGTGCCAGCAGTCTCGGGACAGGGGGCTCTGGAAACACCATATATTTT.

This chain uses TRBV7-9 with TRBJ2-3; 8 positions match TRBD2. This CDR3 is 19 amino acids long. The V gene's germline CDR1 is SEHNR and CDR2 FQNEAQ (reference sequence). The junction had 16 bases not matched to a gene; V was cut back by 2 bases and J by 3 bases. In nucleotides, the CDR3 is TGTGCCAGCAGCTTATCCGAAGGGGTACCGGGGGGGCGTACAGATACGCAGTATTTT. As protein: CASSLSEGVPGGRTDTQYF.

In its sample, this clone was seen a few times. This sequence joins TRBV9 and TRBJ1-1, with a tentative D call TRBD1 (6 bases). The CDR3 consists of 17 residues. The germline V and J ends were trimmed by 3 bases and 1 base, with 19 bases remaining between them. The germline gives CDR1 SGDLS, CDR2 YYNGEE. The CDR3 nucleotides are TGTGCCAGCAGCGCGGTCCGGGACACGGCCTCGAACACTGAAGCTTTCTTT. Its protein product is CASSAVRDTASNTEAFF.

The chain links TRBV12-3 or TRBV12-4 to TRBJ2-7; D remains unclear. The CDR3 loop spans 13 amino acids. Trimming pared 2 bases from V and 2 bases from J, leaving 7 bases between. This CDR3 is CASSLSVAYEQYF. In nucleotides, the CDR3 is TGTGCCAGCAGTTTATCAGTGGCCTACGAGCAGTACTTC.

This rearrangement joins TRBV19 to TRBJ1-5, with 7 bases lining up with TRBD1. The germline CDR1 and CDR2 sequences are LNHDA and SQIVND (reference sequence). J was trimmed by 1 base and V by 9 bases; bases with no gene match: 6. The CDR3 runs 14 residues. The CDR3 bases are TGTGCCAGCCTAACGACAGGGAGCAATCAGCCCCAGCATTTT. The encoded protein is CASLTTGSNQPQHF.